These T cell receptor beta chains were read from a single sample in a study of blood T cell repertoires in COVID-19. Libraries were prepared by immunoSEQ multiplex PCR; TCRdb keeps only in-frame clonotypes and omits some of them. The table records around 300,000 clones, about four fifths of them present only once. What was sequenced was peripheral blood. Source of these receptors: a man aged 30 to 45 with active or convalescent COVID-19. Each CDR3 is given with its conserved first and last residue. Fields, in order: D gene, J gene, clone size, V gene, CDR3 protein, CDR3 DNA. The D gene is left open where the match is weak. The size of a clone is reported for some rows only, either as once, few or many, or as a class for expanded clones.

D gene: .
J gene: TRBJ2-5
clone size: .
V gene: TRBV27
CDR3 protein: CASSLLGRQETQYF
CDR3 DNA: TGTGCCAGCAGTTTACTTGGTCGGCAAGAGACCCAGTACTTC

D gene: TRBD2
J gene: TRBJ2-7
clone size: .
V gene: TRBV14
CDR3 protein: CASSPLAGGEYEQYF
CDR3 DNA: TGTGCCAGCAGCCCCCTTGCGGGGGGGGAGTACGAGCAGTACTTC

D gene: .
J gene: TRBJ2-3
clone size: .
V gene: TRBV27
CDR3 protein: CASGNTGLTDTQYF
CDR3 DNA: TGTGCCAGTGGGAACACAGGGTTAACAGATACGCAGTATTTT

D gene: .
J gene: TRBJ1-1
clone size: .
V gene: TRBV5-5
CDR3 protein: CASSLRRGSGTEAFF
CDR3 DNA: TGTGCCAGCAGCTTGAGGAGGGGCAGTGGCACTGAAGCTTTCTTT

D gene: TRBD2
J gene: TRBJ2-2
clone size: .
V gene: TRBV24-1
CDR3 protein: CATSDSIAGVSAGELFF
CDR3 DNA: TGTGCCACCAGTGATTCGATAGCGGGAGTTTCAGCCGGGGAGCTGTTTTTT

D gene: .
J gene: TRBJ1-5
clone size: few
V gene: TRBV2
CDR3 protein: CASSEEVQPQHF
CDR3 DNA: TGTGCCAGCAGTGAGGAGGTTCAGCCCCAGCATTTT

D gene: TRBD1
J gene: TRBJ2-1
clone size: .
V gene: TRBV15
CDR3 protein: CATSSRGQVYNEQFF
CDR3 DNA: TGTGCCACCAGCTCGCGGGGACAGGTCTACAATGAGCAGTTCTTC

D gene: TRBD2
J gene: TRBJ2-3
clone size: .
V gene: TRBV9
CDR3 protein: CASSVLAGGRADTQYF
CDR3 DNA: TGTGCCAGCAGCGTTTTAGCGGGGGGGCGCGCAGATACGCAGTATTTT

D gene: TRBD1
J gene: TRBJ1-1
clone size: .
V gene: TRBV6-5
CDR3 protein: CASSTGTGVLAFF
CDR3 DNA: TGTGCCAGCAGTACCGGGACAGGGGTGCTTGCTTTCTTT

D gene: .
J gene: TRBJ1-2
clone size: .
V gene: TRBV7-2
CDR3 protein: CASSLEPVRGYGYTF
CDR3 DNA: TGTGCCAGCAGCTTAGAGCCCGTACGGGGTTATGGCTACACCTTC

D gene: .
J gene: TRBJ1-5
clone size: .
V gene: TRBV15
CDR3 protein: CATSSSRGSGNQPQHF
CDR3 DNA: TGTGCCACCAGCAGCTCTCGAGGGTCGGGCAATCAGCCCCAGCATTTT

D gene: .
J gene: TRBJ2-5
clone size: .
V gene: TRBV5-1
CDR3 protein: CASSLRSGQETQYF
CDR3 DNA: TGCGCCAGCAGCTTGCGCAGCGGACAAGAGACCCAGTACTTC

D gene: TRBD2
J gene: TRBJ2-7
clone size: .
V gene: TRBV7-9
CDR3 protein: CASSFGGSTYEQYF
CDR3 DNA: TGTGCCAGCAGCTTCGGGGGGTCTACCTACGAGCAGTACTTC

D gene: TRBD2
J gene: TRBJ2-1
clone size: .
V gene: TRBV6-2/TRBV6-3
CDR3 protein: CASSPSGTSGGAKAQFF
CDR3 DNA: TGTGCCAGCAGTCCATCCGGGACTAGCGGGGGGGCTAAGGCGCAGTTCTTC

D gene: TRBD1
J gene: TRBJ1-2
clone size: .
V gene: TRBV4-2
CDR3 protein: CASSQDVALTGGGIHGYTF
CDR3 DNA: TGTGCCAGCAGCCAAGATGTGGCCTTGACAGGGGGCGGAATCCATGGCTACACCTTC

D gene: TRBD1
J gene: TRBJ2-7
clone size: .
V gene: TRBV28
CDR3 protein: CASSLPGGATRWYF
CDR3 DNA: TGTGCCAGCAGCCTTCCAGGGGGCGCCACGCGGTGGTACTTC

D gene: .
J gene: TRBJ2-5
clone size: .
V gene: TRBV5-1
CDR3 protein: CASSLGQQETQYF
CDR3 DNA: TGCGCCAGCAGCTTGGGACAGCAAGAGACCCAGTACTTC

D gene: .
J gene: TRBJ2-1
clone size: .
V gene: TRBV18
CDR3 protein: CASSPQNGGPHNEQFF
CDR3 DNA: TGTGCCAGCTCACCACAGAACGGGGGGCCGCACAATGAGCAGTTCTTC

D gene: .
J gene: TRBJ2-4
clone size: few
V gene: TRBV28
CDR3 protein: CASNPGTDIAKNIQYF
CDR3 DNA: TGTGCCAGCAACCCTGGAACGGACATAGCCAAAAACATTCAGTACTTC

D gene: TRBD1
J gene: TRBJ1-6
clone size: .
V gene: TRBV2
CDR3 protein: CASYLDRNNSPLHF
CDR3 DNA: TGTGCCAGCTACCTGGACAGGAATAATTCACCCCTCCACTTT

D gene: TRBD1
J gene: TRBJ1-4
clone size: .
V gene: TRBV5-1
CDR3 protein: CASSWTGTRNEKLFF
CDR3 DNA: TGCGCCAGCAGCTGGACAGGGACACGTAATGAAAAACTGTTTTTT

D gene: TRBD1
J gene: TRBJ2-7
clone size: .
V gene: TRBV4-2
CDR3 protein: CASRPGTGGYEQYF
CDR3 DNA: TGTGCCAGCAGACCCGGGACAGGGGGTTACGAGCAGTACTTC

D gene: .
J gene: TRBJ2-7
clone size: .
V gene: TRBV4-1
CDR3 protein: CASSQAPGRGSYEQYF
CDR3 DNA: TGCGCCAGCAGCCAGGCCCCTGGTCGGGGCTCCTACGAGCAGTACTTC

D gene: TRBD2
J gene: TRBJ2-5
clone size: few
V gene: TRBV6-2/TRBV6-3
CDR3 protein: CASSYLSVAGETQYF
CDR3 DNA: TGTGCCAGCAGTTACTTATCGGTAGCGGGAGAGACCCAGTACTTC

D gene: .
J gene: TRBJ1-4
clone size: .
V gene: TRBV4-2
CDR3 protein: CASSLQGYEKLFF
CDR3 DNA: TGTGCCAGCAGCCTTCAGGGGTATGAAAAACTGTTTTTT

D gene: TRBD1
J gene: TRBJ1-2
clone size: .
V gene: TRBV7-2
CDR3 protein: CASSLDLRGQGKDGYTF
CDR3 DNA: TGTGCCAGCAGCTTAGATCTACGGGGACAGGGGAAGGATGGCTACACCTTC

D gene: TRBD1
J gene: TRBJ1-5
clone size: .
V gene: TRBV9
CDR3 protein: CASSAQTGAGPQHF
CDR3 DNA: TGTGCCAGCAGCGCCCAGACAGGGGCAGGGCCCCAGCATTTT

D gene: TRBD1
J gene: TRBJ2-7
clone size: .
V gene: TRBV7-9
CDR3 protein: CASSLRTGAIYEQYF
CDR3 DNA: TGTGCCAGCAGCCTAAGGACAGGGGCTATCTACGAGCAGTACTTC

D gene: .
J gene: TRBJ1-1
clone size: .
V gene: TRBV7-8
CDR3 protein: CASSFSRDTEAFF
CDR3 DNA: TGTGCCAGCAGCTTCTCCCGGGACACTGAAGCTTTCTTT

D gene: TRBD1
J gene: TRBJ1-2
clone size: few
V gene: TRBV6-5
CDR3 protein: CASSRQGPNYGYTF
CDR3 DNA: TGTGCCAGTAGCCGACAGGGCCCTAACTATGGCTACACCTTC

D gene: .
J gene: TRBJ2-1
clone size: .
V gene: TRBV4-1
CDR3 protein: CASSRGGYDNEQFF
CDR3 DNA: TGCGCCAGCAGCCGTGGGGGGTACGACAATGAGCAGTTCTTC

D gene: .
J gene: TRBJ2-3
clone size: .
V gene: TRBV6-4
CDR3 protein: CASSDGGAKDTQYF
CDR3 DNA: TGTGCCAGCAGTGACGGGGGGGCGAAAGATACGCAGTATTTT

D gene: .
J gene: TRBJ1-5
clone size: .
V gene: TRBV24-1
CDR3 protein: CATSGSDTNQPQHF
CDR3 DNA: TGTGCCACCAGTGGAAGTGACACTAATCAGCCCCAGCATTTT

D gene: TRBD2
J gene: TRBJ2-2
clone size: .
V gene: TRBV15
CDR3 protein: CATSRDQGRVKVLFF
CDR3 DNA: TGTGCCACCAGCAGAGATCAAGGGAGGGTGAAGGTTTTGTTTTTT

D gene: TRBD1
J gene: TRBJ1-2
clone size: .
V gene: TRBV3-1/TRBV3-2
CDR3 protein: CASSLTGSVYTF
CDR3 DNA: TGTGCCAGCAGCCTGACAGGGTCGGTCTACACCTTC

D gene: TRBD1
J gene: TRBJ1-2
clone size: few
V gene: TRBV28
CDR3 protein: CASSFTGGGNYGYTF
CDR3 DNA: TGTGCCAGCAGTTTTACAGGGGGAGGGAACTATGGCTACACCTTC

D gene: TRBD1
J gene: TRBJ1-5
clone size: .
V gene: TRBV28
CDR3 protein: CASRTGGSQPQHF
CDR3 DNA: TGTGCCAGCAGGACAGGGGGCAGTCAGCCCCAGCATTTT

D gene: .
J gene: TRBJ1-1
clone size: .
V gene: TRBV30
CDR3 protein: CAWMALGRAEAFF
CDR3 DNA: TGTGCCTGGATGGCATTGGGCCGTGCTGAAGCTTTCTTT

D gene: .
J gene: TRBJ1-2
clone size: .
V gene: TRBV19
CDR3 protein: CASSMSNYGYTF
CDR3 DNA: TGTGCCAGTAGTATGAGCAACTATGGCTACACCTTC

D gene: TRBD1
J gene: TRBJ2-2
clone size: .
V gene: TRBV24-1
CDR3 protein: CATGQGSTGELFF
CDR3 DNA: TGTGCCACGGGACAGGGCAGCACCGGGGAGCTGTTTTTT

D gene: .
J gene: TRBJ1-5
clone size: .
V gene: TRBV4-2
CDR3 protein: CASSQDPGGGKPQHF
CDR3 DNA: TGTGCCAGCAGCCAAGATCCCGGGGGAGGGAAGCCCCAGCATTTT

D gene: TRBD2
J gene: TRBJ2-1
clone size: .
V gene: TRBV2
CDR3 protein: CASRGLAGEHFF
CDR3 DNA: TGTGCCAGCAGGGGACTAGCGGGAGAGCATTTCTTC

D gene: .
J gene: TRBJ2-5
clone size: .
V gene: TRBV5-4
CDR3 protein: CASSLQDRETQYF
CDR3 DNA: TGTGCCAGCAGCTTGCAGGATAGGGAGACCCAGTACTTC

D gene: TRBD2
J gene: TRBJ2-3
clone size: .
V gene: TRBV7-6
CDR3 protein: CASSWGLAGGTSDTQYF
CDR3 DNA: TGTGCCAGCAGCTGGGGACTAGCGGGGGGGACCTCAGATACGCAGTATTTT

D gene: .
J gene: TRBJ1-3
clone size: once
V gene: TRBV2
CDR3 protein: CASKGVEASSSGNTIYF
CDR3 DNA: TGTGCCAGCAAAGGGGTCGAGGCAAGTAGCTCTGGAAACACCATATATTTT

D gene: .
J gene: TRBJ2-7
clone size: .
V gene: TRBV21-1
CDR3 protein: CARRTSYEQYF
CDR3 DNA: TGTGCCCGCCGGACTTCCTACGAGCAGTACTTC